This T cell receptor beta chain is drawn from a study of blood T cells in healthy people across ages. The donors, healthy Caucasians from Russia, were aged about 6 to 100. This clonotype was picked up a small number of times. Its antigen is currently unknown. Sample-barcoded 5' priming and a J-beta primer mix drove a second PCR of about 6 to 11 cycles. TCRdb re-analysed the 5' RACE reads in MiXCR, keeping a single row per CDR3 protein. The data hold some 1.1 million distinct CDR3 sequences, with around two fifths observed a single time. Findings and limits, study-wide: PBMCs went unsorted, and a conclusive naive versus antigen-experienced comparison was therefore prevented.

There are 14 residues in the CDR3. The J segment lost 4 bases and the V segment lost 5 bases, leaving 8 bases of the junction unmatched. CDR1 and CDR2 from the germline V gene are MNHEY and SMNVEV (reference sequence). V is TRBV27 and J is TRBJ2-7, with 7 bases that match TRBD1. Sequenced material: blood. The receptor comes from a man aged 18 to 30 in good health. The CDR3 sequence: CASSVTGKSYEQYF. The CDR3 bases are TGTGCCAGCAGTGTGACAGGGAAAAGTTACGAGCAGTACTTC.